This T cell receptor (beta chain) was found in a study of T cells in Graves' hyperthyroidism and ophthalmopathy. The study, taken as a whole, reports: Ophthalmopathy was separated from stable hyperthyroidism by a 13 V-J model. Blood shared most expanded thyroid clonotypes above 0.001.

It was RNA transcripts that yielded the amplified TCR beta CDR3 regions. The HTBI primer set drove a first-round RT-PCR of the TCR CDR3. Using its own MiXCR run on the multiplex PCR reads, TCRdb lists one record per CDR3 protein. The sample holds nearly 110,000 distinct CDR3 sequences, more than 15% seen once. For this clonotype: Its target is unknown.

Exclusions: uncontrolled infection, other autoimmune disease, pregnancy, lactation. The CDR3 is 15 amino acids. CDR1 MDHEN and CDR2 SYDVKM come from the germline V gene. The sequenced sample consisted of blood. The sequence was obtained from a woman in her forties or fifties with Graves' hyperthyroidism. The chain is built from TRBV28 and TRBJ2-7; possible D gene TRBD1, 5 bases. This CDR3 reads CARSPRGTGSYEQYV. The DNA for the CDR3 is TGTGCCCGCAGTCCGCGCGGAACAGGCTCCTACGAGCAGTACGTC.